This T cell receptor beta chain was captured in a study of Graves' ophthalmopathy and Graves' hyperthyroidism. This clonotype was found many times. CDR3 regions of TCR beta were amplified from RNA transcripts. RT-PCR in the first round used HTBI primers; a second-round multiplex PCR followed. TCRdb passed the multiplex PCR reads through MiXCR, listing each CDR3 protein once. Seen here are about 420,000 distinct CDR3 sequences, over 20% observed once, and the top ten hold 3%. This CDR3 comprises 14 residues. In germline, CDR1 is SGHRS, CDR2 YFSETQ. The trim removed 6 bases at V and 8 bases at J, leaving 10 bases unmatched.

This TCR came from a woman between 18 and 29 years old with stable Graves' hyperthyroidism. The sequenced sample consisted of peripheral blood. The chain couples TRBV5-1 to TRBJ1-2; 10 bases fit TRBD1. In DNA form, the CDR3 reads TGCGCCAGCACCATGACAGGGGGCACACGGGGCTACACCTTC. Protein: CASTMTGGTRGYTF.